This TCR beta chain was captured by sequencing in a study of T cells after somatic rescue of genetic block. Assay: immunoSEQ multiplex PCR; the TCRdb copy retains only in-frame clones and omits some. The top ten clones hold 1.4% of a sample with 110,000 or so clones, around nine tenths of them seen once. CDR1 ENHRY and CDR2 SYGVKD come from the germline V gene. Trimming removed 8 bases from V and 0 bases from J; junction bases left unmatched: 6. The CDR3 is made up of 15 amino acids. The source material was peripheral blood mononuclear cells (PBMCs). The V and J genes are TRBV10-3 and TRBJ2-1, with 8 nucleotides matching TRBD1. The clonotype was recovered from a young woman. The chain's CDR3 is CAIGQGADSYNEQFF. The CDR3 coding sequence is TGTGCCATCGGTCAGGGGGCCGACTCCTACAATGAGCAGTTCTTC.